What follows describes a single TCR beta chain. Antigen unknown. This CDR3 contains 13 residues. Germline loops: CDR1 SGHAT, CDR2 FQDESV (reference sequence). Trimming took 7 bases from V and 1 from J, leaving 10 bases between them. These data come from a study of beta chain features in type 1 diabetes. Regarding the study as a whole: Shortening that was moderate but significant affected the TCRB CDR3s of Type 1 diabetes patients in all four CD4+ subsets.

All of the isolated RNA was reverse transcribed, so expressed TCRB transcripts were sequenced. Method: immunoSEQ multiplex PCR; TCRdb's copy keeps in-frame clones and lacks some. The data contain 120,000 to 150,000 clones, roughly an eighth of them singletons. The rearrangement links TRBV11-1 to TRBJ1-1, with a weak D call TRBD1 (6 bases). The receptor comes from a young man with type 1 diabetes. The sequencing sample was made of central memory CD4+ T cells from blood. Written as DNA, the CDR3 is TGTGCCAGCACTAGGACAGCGAACACTGAAGCTTTCTTT. Encoded protein: CASTRTANTEAFF. The full variable domain, rest sourced from reference TRBV11-1 and TRBJ1-1, is EAEVAQSPRYKITEKSQAVAFWCDPISGHATLYWYRQILGQGPELLVQFQDESVVDDSQLPKDRFSAERLKGVDSTLKIQPAELGDSAMYLCASTRTANTEAFFGQGTRLTVV.